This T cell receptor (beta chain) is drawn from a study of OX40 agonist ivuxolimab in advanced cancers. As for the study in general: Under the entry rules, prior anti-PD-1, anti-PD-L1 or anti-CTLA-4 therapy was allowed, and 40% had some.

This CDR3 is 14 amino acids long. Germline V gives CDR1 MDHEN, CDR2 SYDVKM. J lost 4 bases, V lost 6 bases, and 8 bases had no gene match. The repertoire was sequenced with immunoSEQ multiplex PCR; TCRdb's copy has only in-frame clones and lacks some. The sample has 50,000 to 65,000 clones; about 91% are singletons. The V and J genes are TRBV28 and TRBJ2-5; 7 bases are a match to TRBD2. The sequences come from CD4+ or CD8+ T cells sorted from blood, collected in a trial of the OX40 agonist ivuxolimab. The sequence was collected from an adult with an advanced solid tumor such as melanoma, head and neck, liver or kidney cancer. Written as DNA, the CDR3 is TGTGCCAGCAGGGAGAGTAGCGGGCGAGAGACCCAGTACTTC. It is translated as CASRESSGRETQYF. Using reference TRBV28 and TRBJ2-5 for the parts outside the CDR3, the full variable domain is DVKVTQSSRYLVKRTGEKVFLECVQDMDHENMFWYRQDPGLGLRLIYFSYDVKMKEKGDIPEGYSVSREKKERFSLILESASTNQTSMYLCASRESSGRETQYFGPGTRLLVL.